This T cell receptor beta chain was identified in a study of blood T cells in healthy people across ages. PCR was performed a second time for about 7 to 12 cycles using a sample-barcoded 5' primer and a J-beta primer mix. All cDNA molecules were each tagged by a template-switch adaptor with 12 random nucleotides. One entry per CDR3 protein results from TCRdb running MiXCR on the 5' RACE reads. The sample carries hundreds of thousands of distinct CDR3 sequences, roughly 32% recorded once. In germline, CDR1 is DFQATT, CDR2 SNEGSKA (reference sequence). The ends lost 3 bases at V and 8 bases at J; junction bases unmatched: 10. The CDR3 sequence is 14 residues long. This clonotype has at least ten counts. Its antigen remains unidentified. Study-wide findings and caveats: As naive T cell percentage varied, TCR beta diversity correlated strongly with it. A greater number of naive CD4+ cells and higher diversity distinguished long-lived donors from aged donors.

This TCR was sampled from a woman of 80 years or more in good health. The sequenced material came from blood. The chain has TRBV20-1 and TRBJ2-1; 7 bases agree with TRBD1. CDR3 sequence: CSASAVQGEDEQFF. The DNA of the CDR3 is TGCAGTGCTAGTGCGGTCCAGGGGGAAGATGAGCAGTTCTTC.